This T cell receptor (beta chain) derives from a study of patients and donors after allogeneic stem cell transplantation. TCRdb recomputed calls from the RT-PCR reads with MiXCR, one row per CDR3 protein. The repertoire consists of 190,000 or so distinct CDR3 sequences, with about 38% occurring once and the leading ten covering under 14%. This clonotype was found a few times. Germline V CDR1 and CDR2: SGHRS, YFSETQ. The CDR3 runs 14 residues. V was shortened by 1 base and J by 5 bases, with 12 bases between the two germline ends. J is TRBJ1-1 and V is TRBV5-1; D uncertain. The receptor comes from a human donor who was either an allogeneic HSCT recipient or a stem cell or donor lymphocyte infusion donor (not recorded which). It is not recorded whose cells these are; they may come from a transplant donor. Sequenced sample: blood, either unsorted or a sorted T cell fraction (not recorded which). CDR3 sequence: CASSLQLVGTEAFF. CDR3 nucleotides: TGCGCCAGCAGCTTGCAGCTAGTTGGTACTGAAGCTTTCTTT.